This T cell receptor beta chain emerged from a study of immune evolution from preneoplasia to lung adenocarcinoma. The germline V and J ends were trimmed by 7 bases and 2 bases, with 14 bases remaining between them. Germline assignment: CDR1 SEHNR and CDR2 FQNEAQ (reference sequence). The CDR3 consists of 14 residues. TCRdb's copy holds only in-frame clones and misses some; the assay was immunoSEQ multiplex PCR. This table holds several thousand clones, 75% found once. H&E slides confirmed each diagnosis, reviewed by two pathologists independently. The sample comprised FFPE lung adenocarcinoma in situ tissue. This clonotype was obtained from a person in their sixties or seventies with lung adenocarcinoma. The rearrangement joins TRBV7-9 to TRBJ2-5, with a tentative D call TRBD1 (7 bases). CDR3 sequence reads: CASNRQGGQETQYF. CDR3 sequence (DNA): TGTGCCAGCAACCGTCAGGGGGGACAAGAGACCCAGTACTTC.